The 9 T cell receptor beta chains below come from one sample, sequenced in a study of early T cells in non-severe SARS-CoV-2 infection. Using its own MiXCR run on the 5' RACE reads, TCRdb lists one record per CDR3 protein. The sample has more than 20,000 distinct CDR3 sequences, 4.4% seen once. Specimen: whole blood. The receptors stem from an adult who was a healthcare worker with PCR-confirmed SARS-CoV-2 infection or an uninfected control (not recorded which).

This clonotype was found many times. The CDR3 bases are TGTGCCAGCAGCTTAGGCCGGACAGGGGGCACCGGGGAGCTGTTTTTT. It encodes CASSLGRTGGTGELFF. The chain combines TRBV7-3 with TRBJ2-2; 10 bases align to TRBD1. This CDR3 is built from 16 residues. Germline values: CDR1 SGHTA, CDR2 FQGTGA. V gave up 2 bases and J gave up 4 bases; unmatched junction bases: 4.

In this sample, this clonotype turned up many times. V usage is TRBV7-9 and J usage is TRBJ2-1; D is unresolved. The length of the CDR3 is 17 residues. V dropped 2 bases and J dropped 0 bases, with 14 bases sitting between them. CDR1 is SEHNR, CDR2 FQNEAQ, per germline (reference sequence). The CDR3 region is CASSLPKGYTSYNEQFF. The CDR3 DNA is TGTGCCAGCAGCTTACCGAAAGGGTATACCTCCTACAATGAGCAGTTCTTC.

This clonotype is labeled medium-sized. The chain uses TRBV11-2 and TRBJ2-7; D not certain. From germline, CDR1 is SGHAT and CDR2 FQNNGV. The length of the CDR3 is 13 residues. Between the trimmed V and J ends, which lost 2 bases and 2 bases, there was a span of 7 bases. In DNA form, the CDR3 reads TGTGCCAGCAGCTTACAAACAGCCTACGAGCAGTACTTC. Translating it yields CASSLQTAYEQYF.

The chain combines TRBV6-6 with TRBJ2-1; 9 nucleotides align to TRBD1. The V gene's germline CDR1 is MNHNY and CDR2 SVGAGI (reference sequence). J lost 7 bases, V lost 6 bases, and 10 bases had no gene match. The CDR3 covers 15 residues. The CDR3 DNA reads TGTGCCAGCAGCTCCGGGACAGGGAGTCTTAATGAGCAGTTCTTC. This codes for CASSSGTGSLNEQFF.

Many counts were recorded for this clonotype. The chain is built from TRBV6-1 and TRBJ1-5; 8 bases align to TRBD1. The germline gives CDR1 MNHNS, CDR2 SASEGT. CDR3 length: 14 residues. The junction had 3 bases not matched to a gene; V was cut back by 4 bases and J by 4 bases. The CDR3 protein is CASSVQGGNQPQHF. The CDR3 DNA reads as TGTGCCAGCAGTGTACAGGGGGGGAATCAGCCCCAGCATTTT.

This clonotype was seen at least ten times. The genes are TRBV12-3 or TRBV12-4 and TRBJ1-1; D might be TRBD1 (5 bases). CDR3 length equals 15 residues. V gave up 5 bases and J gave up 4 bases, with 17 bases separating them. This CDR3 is CASSLSGTSGTEAFF. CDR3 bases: TGTGCCAGCAGTCTTTCAGGGACGTCCGGCACTGAAGCTTTCTTT.

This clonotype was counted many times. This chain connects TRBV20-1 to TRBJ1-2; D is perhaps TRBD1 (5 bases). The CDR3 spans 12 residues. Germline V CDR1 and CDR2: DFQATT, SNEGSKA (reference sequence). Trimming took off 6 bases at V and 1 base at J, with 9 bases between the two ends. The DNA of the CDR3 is TGCAGTGCGGTGGACAATAACTATGGCTACACCTTC. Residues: CSAVDNNYGYTF.

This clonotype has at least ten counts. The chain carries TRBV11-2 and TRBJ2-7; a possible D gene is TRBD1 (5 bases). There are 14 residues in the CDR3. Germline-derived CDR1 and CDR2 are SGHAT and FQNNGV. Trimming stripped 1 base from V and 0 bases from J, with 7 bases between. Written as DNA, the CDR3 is TGTGCCAGCAGCTTAGGACAGAGCTCCTACGAGCAGTACTTC. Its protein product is CASSLGQSSYEQYF.

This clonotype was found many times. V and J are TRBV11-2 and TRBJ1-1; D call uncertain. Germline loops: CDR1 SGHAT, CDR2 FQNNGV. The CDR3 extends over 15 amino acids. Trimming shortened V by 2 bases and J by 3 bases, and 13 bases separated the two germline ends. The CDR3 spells CASSLRRVGDTEAFF. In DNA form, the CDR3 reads TGTGCCAGCAGCTTAAGGAGGGTCGGCGACACTGAAGCTTTCTTT.